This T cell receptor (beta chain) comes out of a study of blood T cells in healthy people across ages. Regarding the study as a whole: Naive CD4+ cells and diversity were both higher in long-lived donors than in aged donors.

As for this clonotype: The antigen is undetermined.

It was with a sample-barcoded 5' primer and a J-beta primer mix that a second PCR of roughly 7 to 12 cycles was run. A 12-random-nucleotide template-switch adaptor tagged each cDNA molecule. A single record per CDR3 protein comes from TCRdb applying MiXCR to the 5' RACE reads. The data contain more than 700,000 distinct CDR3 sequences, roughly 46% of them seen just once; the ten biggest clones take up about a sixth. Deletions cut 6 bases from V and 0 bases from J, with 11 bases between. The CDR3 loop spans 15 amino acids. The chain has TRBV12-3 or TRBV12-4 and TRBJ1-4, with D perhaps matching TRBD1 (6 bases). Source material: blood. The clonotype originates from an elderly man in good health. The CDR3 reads CASSRDITTNEKLFF. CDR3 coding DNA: TGTGCCAGCAGCCGGGACATAACAACTAATGAAAAACTGTTTTTT.